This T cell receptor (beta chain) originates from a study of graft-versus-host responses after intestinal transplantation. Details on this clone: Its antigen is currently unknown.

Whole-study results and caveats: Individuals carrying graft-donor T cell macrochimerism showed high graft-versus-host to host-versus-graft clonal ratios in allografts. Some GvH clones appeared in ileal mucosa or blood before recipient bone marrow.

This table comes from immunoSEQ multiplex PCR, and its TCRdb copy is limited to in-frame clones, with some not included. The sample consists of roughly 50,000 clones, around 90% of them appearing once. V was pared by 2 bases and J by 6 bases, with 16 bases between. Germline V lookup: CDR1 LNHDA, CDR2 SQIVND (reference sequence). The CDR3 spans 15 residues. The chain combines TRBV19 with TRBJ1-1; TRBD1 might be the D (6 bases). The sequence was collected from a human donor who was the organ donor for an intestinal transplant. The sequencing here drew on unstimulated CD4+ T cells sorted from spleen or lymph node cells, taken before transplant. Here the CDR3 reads CASSIRDTGGAEAFF. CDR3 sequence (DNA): TGTGCCAGTAGTATAAGGGACACCGGAGGCGCTGAAGCTTTCTTT.